Listed below are T cell receptor beta chains from one sample, sequenced in a study of T cell repertoires in cytomegalovirus infection. Antigen specificity for these receptors is unknown. TCRdb redid the calling of the reads with MiXCR, one entry per CDR3 protein. Among around 340,000 distinct CDR3 sequences listed, 25% to 35% were seen once. Sequencing was performed on cultured PBMCs, taken from culture after CMV antigen stimulation. The receptors were sampled from a human donor in good health (CMV status not recorded). Some clones in this sample may be carry-over from other donors' samples. Both conserved end residues are part of each CDR3. The D gene is left open where the match is weak. Size values are once, few and many counts, or a class for expanded clones, and some rows have none.

V	size	J	D	DNA	CDR3
TRBV30	-	TRBJ2-7	TRBD2	TGTGCCTGGAGCAGGACTAGCGGGGTTTACGAGCAGTACTTC	CAWSRTSGVYEQYF
TRBV12-3/TRBV12-4	-	TRBJ2-2	-	TGTGCCAGCAGTTTTAAGGGGGGACCCGGGGAGCTGTTTTTT	CASSFKGGPGELFF
TRBV7-8	many	TRBJ1-5	-	TGTGCCAGCAGCTTAGCCCCAGGGGTGAATAGCAATCAGCCCCAGCATTTT	CASSLAPGVNSNQPQHF
TRBV6-1	many	TRBJ1-6	-	TGTGCCAGCAGTCTCACAGGTTTCGATTCACCCCTCCACTTT	CASSLTGFDSPLHF
TRBV7-8	-	TRBJ1-1	TRBD1	TGTGCCAGCAGCCATGTGGACCTGACAGGGGGAACTGAAGCTTTCTTT	CASSHVDLTGGTEAFF
TRBV7-2	few	TRBJ2-2	TRBD1	TGTGCCAGCAGGCCGGGACAGGCGAACACCGGGGAGCTGTTTTTT	CASRPGQANTGELFF
TRBV7-6	-	TRBJ1-4	TRBD1	TGTGCCAGCAGCCGAACAGGGGGCGGTAATGAAAAACTGTTTTTT	CASSRTGGGNEKLFF
TRBV5-6	few	TRBJ2-5	-	TGTGCCAGCAGCTCAATGACGGACGGAGTTACTCAAGAGACCCAGTACTTC	CASSSMTDGVTQETQYF
TRBV24-1	few	TRBJ2-2	TRBD1	TGTGCCACCAGTGAGGCCCCGGGACAGGGGGGGAGCACCGGGGAGCTGTTTTTT	CATSEAPGQGGSTGELFF
TRBV15	-	TRBJ2-7	TRBD1	TGTGCCACCAGCAGAGCGGGACAGATCCACGAGCAGTACTTC	CATSRAGQIHEQYF
TRBV27	-	TRBJ1-2	-	TGTGCCAGCACCCTCCGGAGGGGCGAGAGTGGCTACACCTTC	CASTLRRGESGYTF
TRBV7-6	few	TRBJ1-1	-	TGTGCCAGCAGCTTAAGGGCAAACACTGAAGCTTTCTTT	CASSLRANTEAFF
TRBV6-1	-	TRBJ2-7	TRBD2	TGTGCCAGCAGTTCCCAGATTACTAGCGGGGGGATCCCCTACGAGCAGTACTTC	CASSSQITSGGIPYEQYF
TRBV4-2	-	TRBJ2-7	TRBD2	TGTGCCAGCAGCCAGACGGGACTAGTATCAGGCGAGCAGTACTTC	CASSQTGLVSGEQYF
TRBV12-3/TRBV12-4	-	TRBJ2-1	-	TGTGCCAGCAGTTTCCCCCTGCGGAGCAGGGCCAATGAGCAGTTCTTC	CASSFPLRSRANEQFF
TRBV11-2	-	TRBJ2-5	-	TGTGCCAGCAGCTCCCGGGGCGGGGGCCTAACGGAGACCCAGTACTTC	CASSSRGGGLTETQYF
TRBV7-6	many	TRBJ2-1	-	TGTGCCAGCAGCTTACGTTTTAGCGGTTGGAGCTCCTACAATGAGCAGTTCTTC	CASSLRFSGWSSYNEQFF
TRBV19	-	TRBJ2-1	TRBD1	TGTGCCAGTACCAGGACAGGGTACAATGAGCAGTTCTTC	CASTRTGYNEQFF
TRBV7-2	few	TRBJ2-5	TRBD2	TGTGCCAGCAGCTTTGGCGGGGGGGCCCGTGAGACCCAGTACTTC	CASSFGGGARETQYF
TRBV28	many	TRBJ1-5	TRBD1	TGTGCCAGCAGTTTGACAGGGGGTAGCAATCAGCCCCAGCATTTT	CASSLTGGSNQPQHF
TRBV5-1	-	TRBJ2-7	TRBD1	TGCGCCAGCAGTAGGGACAGCATCTACGAGCAGTACTTC	CASSRDSIYEQYF
TRBV5-4	once	TRBJ2-3	-	TGTGCCAGCAGCTTGTCCAGGACTAGCACAGATACGCAGTATTTT	CASSLSRTSTDTQYF
TRBV5-1	-	TRBJ2-1	TRBD1	TGCGCCAGCAGCCCGACAGGGGATAGAAGGAATGAGCAGTTCTTC	CASSPTGDRRNEQFF
TRBV11-2	-	TRBJ2-1	-	TGTGCCAGCAGCTTTCTTCGGACCGACAATGAGCAGTTCTTC	CASSFLRTDNEQFF
TRBV6-1	-	TRBJ1-5	-	TGTGCCAGCAGTGAAGGAGGGGTGGATCAGCCCCAGCATTTT	CASSEGGVDQPQHF
TRBV18	many	TRBJ1-3	TRBD1	TGTGCCAGCTCACCACAGGGGGCCTCTGGAAACACCATATATTTT	CASSPQGASGNTIYF
TRBV7-6	-	TRBJ2-3	TRBD1	TGTGCCAGCAGCTTCGATCGGACAGGGAACCTTAAGGGACTTGCCACAGATACGCAGTATTTT	CASSFDRTGNLKGLATDTQYF
TRBV28	-	TRBJ1-5	-	TGTGCCAGCAGTAGGGGTTATCAGCCCCAGCATTTT	CASSRGYQPQHF
TRBV20-1	once	TRBJ2-5	TRBD1	TGCAGTGCTAGAGACGGACAGGGAGAGACCCAGTACTTC	CSARDGQGETQYF
TRBV4-1	-	TRBJ1-2	-	TGCGCCAGCAGCCAAAGTCCAATAACTAACTATGGCTACACCTTC	CASSQSPITNYGYTF
TRBV7-9	few	TRBJ2-7	TRBD2	TGTGCCAGCAGCTTTAGCGGGAGGGGCACCTACGAGCAGTACTTC	CASSFSGRGTYEQYF
TRBV7-2	many	TRBJ1-2	TRBD1	TGTGCCAGCATTCCAGGGGGGGGGGTGCCCTATGGCTACACCTTC	CASIPGGGVPYGYTF
TRBV6-6	-	TRBJ2-2	TRBD1	TGTGCCAGCAGTTACGACAGGGGACGGACCGGGGAGCTGTTTTTT	CASSYDRGRTGELFF
TRBV27	many	TRBJ1-2	TRBD1	TGTGCCAGCAGTTTTAGCCCAGGGGGCAACTATGGCTACACCTTC	CASSFSPGGNYGYTF
TRBV6-1	few	TRBJ1-6	-	TGTGCCAGCGGGGGGTCGGGGTTTAATTCACCCCTCCACTTT	CASGGSGFNSPLHF
TRBV5-1	-	TRBJ1-1	-	TGCGCCAGCAGACAGGATGGCAGGATGAACACTGAAGCTTTCTTT	CASRQDGRMNTEAFF
TRBV3-1	-	TRBJ2-3	-	TGTGCCAGCAGCCAAGACTGGCTTAGCACAGATACGCAGTATTTT	CASSQDWLSTDTQYF
TRBV5-1	many	TRBJ2-2	-	TGCGCCAGCAGGGCCAGCGGACATAACACCGGGGAGCTGTTTTTT	CASRASGHNTGELFF
TRBV6-7	-	TRBJ2-7	-	TGTGCCAGCAGTTTCACCGGGACACCCTACGAGCAGTACTTC	CASSFTGTPYEQYF
TRBV15	few	TRBJ2-5	-	TGTGCCACCAGCAGAGTTCGAGGGGGGCAAGAGACCCAGTACTTC	CATSRVRGGQETQYF
TRBV19	few	TRBJ1-5	-	TGTGCCAGTAGTATATCCCGGGACAAGTCCCAGCATTTT	CASSISRDKSQHF
TRBV28	-	TRBJ1-1	-	TGTGCCAGCAGTTTCCGGGCCTTGAACACTGAAGCTTTCTTT	CASSFRALNTEAFF
TRBV27	many	TRBJ1-2	-	TGTGCCAGCGGGCCTCGACAGTTAACAAGAGGGAACTATGGCTACACCTTC	CASGPRQLTRGNYGYTF
TRBV9	few	TRBJ2-1	TRBD1	TGTGCCAGCAGCGTCTCCGGGACAGGGGGTCATGAGCAGTTCTTC	CASSVSGTGGHEQFF
TRBV6-5	-	TRBJ2-3	-	TGTGCCAGCAGTCAATGGGGATTCACAGATACGCAGTATTTT	CASSQWGFTDTQYF
TRBV27	-	TRBJ1-6	-	TGTGCCAGCAGTTTATCCGGGGGGGTCTATAATTCACCCCTCCACTTT	CASSLSGGVYNSPLHF
TRBV4-2	few	TRBJ2-7	TRBD2	TGTGCCAGCAGCCAACTAACTAGCGGGAGGGTCAACGAGCAGTACTTC	CASSQLTSGRVNEQYF
TRBV7-3	few	TRBJ2-7	TRBD2	TGTGCCAGCAGCCATGCGGGGGGGGATACCTACGAGCAGTACTTC	CASSHAGGDTYEQYF
TRBV4-1	few	TRBJ2-1	TRBD2	TGCGCCAGCAGCCCTCTAGCGGGAGTAGGGGATGAGCAGTTCTTC	CASSPLAGVGDEQFF
TRBV20-1	few	TRBJ2-5	-	TGCAGTGCTAGTAGGGCAGTAGTTCGCCAGACCCAGTACTTC	CSASRAVVRQTQYF
TRBV7-2	-	TRBJ1-4	TRBD1	TGTGCCAGCAGCTGGGGACAGGGGGTCGAAAAACTGTTTTTT	CASSWGQGVEKLFF
TRBV20-1	few	TRBJ1-5	-	TGCAGTGCCCAGAGAGGTGCGGGGCGGAATCAGCCCCAGCATTTT	CSAQRGAGRNQPQHF
TRBV28	few	TRBJ2-2	-	TGTGCCAGCAGTTTATGGCCTGGCTTACGTCCATGGGCAGCCGGGGAGCTGTTTTTT	CASSLWPGLRPWAAGELFF
TRBV4-1	few	TRBJ2-1	-	TGCGCCAGCAGCCAACAAGATGAGCAGTTCTTC	CASSQQDEQFF
TRBV6-1	-	TRBJ1-2	TRBD1	TGTGCCAGCAGTGCAGGGGGACAGGCCTCGTATGGCTACACCTTC	CASSAGGQASYGYTF
TRBV5-4	-	TRBJ2-1	-	TGTGCCAGCAAATCAATGGGAAGCGGGCCCAGCTCCTACAATGAGCAGTTCTTC	CASKSMGSGPSSYNEQFF
TRBV27	-	TRBJ1-2	-	TGTGCCAGCAGTCTCGCAGGGTCGAGCTATGGCTACACCTTC	CASSLAGSSYGYTF
TRBV7-2	many	TRBJ2-5	-	TGTGCCAGCAGCCCACGAACCCGGGACGGAGAGACCCAGTACTTC	CASSPRTRDGETQYF
TRBV6-8	-	TRBJ1-1	TRBD1	TGTGCCAGCAGCCCTGAACAGGGGGTGTACACTGAAGCTTTCTTT	CASSPEQGVYTEAFF
TRBV7-8	few	TRBJ1-5	-	TGTGCCAGCAGCTTAGTGGTTGCCGGCAATCAGCCCCAGCATTTT	CASSLVVAGNQPQHF